This record concerns one T cell receptor beta chain sequence. Its antigen is as yet unknown. The data derive from a study of T cell repertoires in cytomegalovirus infection. Germline assignment: CDR1 SGHAT and CDR2 FQNNGV. The CDR3 is 16 residues long. Unmatched junction bases numbered 9, after V lost 5 bases and J lost 7 bases. A single record per CDR3 protein comes from TCRdb applying MiXCR to the reads. Of some 62,000 distinct CDR3 sequences in the sample, just over 20% were seen once. The starting material was CD8+ T cells from cultured PBMCs, obtained from culture after CMV antigen stimulation. This clonotype was obtained from a human donor in good health (CMV status not recorded). Some clones in this sample may be carry-over from other donors' samples. The chain recombines TRBV11-2 with TRBJ1-6; 9 bases align to TRBD1. The DNA for the CDR3 is TGTGCCAGCAGCCGGACAGGGGCCTTGGGGAATTCACCCCTCCACTTT. Its translation is CASSRTGALGNSPLHF.